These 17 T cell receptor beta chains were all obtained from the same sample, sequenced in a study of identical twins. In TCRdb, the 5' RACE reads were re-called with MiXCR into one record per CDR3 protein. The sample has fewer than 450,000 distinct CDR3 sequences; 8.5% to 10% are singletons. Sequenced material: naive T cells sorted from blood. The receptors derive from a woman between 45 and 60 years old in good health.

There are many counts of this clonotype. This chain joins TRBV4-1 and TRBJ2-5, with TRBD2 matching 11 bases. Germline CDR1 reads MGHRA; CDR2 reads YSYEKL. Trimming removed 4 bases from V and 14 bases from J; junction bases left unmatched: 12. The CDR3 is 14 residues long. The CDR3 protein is CASSPLAQTSGIYF. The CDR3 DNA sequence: TGCGCCAGCAGCCCCCTCGCTCAGACTAGCGGGATATACTTC.

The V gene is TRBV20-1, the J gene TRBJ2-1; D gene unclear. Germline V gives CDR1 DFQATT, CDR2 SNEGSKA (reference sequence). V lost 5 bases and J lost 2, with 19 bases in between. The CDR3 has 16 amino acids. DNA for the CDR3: TGCAGTGCTGCAAACCGAGGATTAACCCCCTACAATGAGCAGTTCTTC. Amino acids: CSAANRGLTPYNEQFF.

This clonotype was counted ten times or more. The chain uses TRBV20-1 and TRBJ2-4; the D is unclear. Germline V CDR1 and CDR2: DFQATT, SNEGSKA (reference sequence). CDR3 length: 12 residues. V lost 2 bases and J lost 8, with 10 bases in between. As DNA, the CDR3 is TGCAGTGCTAGACAGGCAACGGACATTCAGTACTTC. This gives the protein CSARQATDIQYF.

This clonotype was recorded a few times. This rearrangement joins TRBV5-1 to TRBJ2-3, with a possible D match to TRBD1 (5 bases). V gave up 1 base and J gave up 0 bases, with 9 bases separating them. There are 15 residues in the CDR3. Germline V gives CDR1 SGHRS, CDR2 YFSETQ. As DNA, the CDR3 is TGCGCCAGCAGCTTGAGGGGCGCTAGCACAGATACGCAGTATTTT. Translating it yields CASSLRGASTDTQYF.

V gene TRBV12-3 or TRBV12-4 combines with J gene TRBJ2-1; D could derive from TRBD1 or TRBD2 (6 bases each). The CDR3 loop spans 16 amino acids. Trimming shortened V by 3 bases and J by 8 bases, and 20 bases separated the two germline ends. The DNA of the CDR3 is TGTGCCAGCAGTTTTAGTGTGGGAGGCCCAGGGGATGAGCAGTTCTTC. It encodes CASSFSVGGPGDEQFF.

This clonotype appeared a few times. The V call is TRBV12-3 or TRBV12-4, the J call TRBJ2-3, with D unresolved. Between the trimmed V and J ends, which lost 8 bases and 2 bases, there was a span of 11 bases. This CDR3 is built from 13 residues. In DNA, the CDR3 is TGTGCCAGCCGGGCAGAGAACACAGATACGCAGTATTTT. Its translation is CASRAENTDTQYF.

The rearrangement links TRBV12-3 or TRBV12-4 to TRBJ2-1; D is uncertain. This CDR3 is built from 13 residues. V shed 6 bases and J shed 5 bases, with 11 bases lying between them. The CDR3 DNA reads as TGTGCCAGCAGAGGCCTGGGGAACAATGAGCAGTTCTTC. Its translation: CASRGLGNNEQFF.

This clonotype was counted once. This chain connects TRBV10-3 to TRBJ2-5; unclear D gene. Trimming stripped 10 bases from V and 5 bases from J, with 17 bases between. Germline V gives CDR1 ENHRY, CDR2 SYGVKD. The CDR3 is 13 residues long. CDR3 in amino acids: CATSDPEWETQYF. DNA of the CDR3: TGTGCCACCTCTGACCCGGAGTGGGAGACCCAGTACTTC.

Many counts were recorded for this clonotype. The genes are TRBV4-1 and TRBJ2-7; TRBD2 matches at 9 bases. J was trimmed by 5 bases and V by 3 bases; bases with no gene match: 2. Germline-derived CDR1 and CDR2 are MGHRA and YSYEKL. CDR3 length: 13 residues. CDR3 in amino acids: CASSQVAGDEQYF. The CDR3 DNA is TGCGCCAGCAGCCAGGTAGCGGGAGACGAGCAGTACTTC.

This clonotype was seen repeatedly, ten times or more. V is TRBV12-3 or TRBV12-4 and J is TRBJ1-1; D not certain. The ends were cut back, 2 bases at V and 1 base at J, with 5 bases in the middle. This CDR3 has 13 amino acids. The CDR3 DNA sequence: TGTGCCAGCAGTTTAAACGGGAACACTGAAGCTTTCTTT. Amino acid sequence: CASSLNGNTEAFF.

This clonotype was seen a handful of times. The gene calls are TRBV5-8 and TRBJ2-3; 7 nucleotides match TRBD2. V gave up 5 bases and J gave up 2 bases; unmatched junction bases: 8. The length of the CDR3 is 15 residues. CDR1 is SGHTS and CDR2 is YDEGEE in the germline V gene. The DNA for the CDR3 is TGTGCCAGCAGAGAAACCGGGAGGCTCACAGATACGCAGTATTTT. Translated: CASRETGRLTDTQYF.

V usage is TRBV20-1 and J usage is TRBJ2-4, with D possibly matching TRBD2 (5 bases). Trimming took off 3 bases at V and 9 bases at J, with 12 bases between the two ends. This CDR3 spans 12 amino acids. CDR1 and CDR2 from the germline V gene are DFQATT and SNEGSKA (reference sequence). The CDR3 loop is CSASSGSGIQYF. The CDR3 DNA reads TGCAGTGCTAGTTCGGGGTCGGGCATTCAGTACTTC.

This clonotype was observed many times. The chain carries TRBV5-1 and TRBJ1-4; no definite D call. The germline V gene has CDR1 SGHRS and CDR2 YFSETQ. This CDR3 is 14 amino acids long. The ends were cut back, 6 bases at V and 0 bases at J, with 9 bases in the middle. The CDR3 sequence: CASNAGATNEKLFF. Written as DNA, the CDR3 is TGCGCCAGCAACGCCGGAGCAACTAATGAAAAACTGTTTTTT.

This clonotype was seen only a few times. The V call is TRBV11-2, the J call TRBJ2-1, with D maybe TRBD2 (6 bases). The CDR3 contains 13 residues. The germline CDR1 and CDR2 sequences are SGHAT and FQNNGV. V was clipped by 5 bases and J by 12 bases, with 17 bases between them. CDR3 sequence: CASSPLAPAWQFF. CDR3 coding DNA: TGTGCCAGCAGCCCTCTAGCGCCTGCGTGGCAGTTCTTC.

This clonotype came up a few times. The CDR3 bases are TGTGCCAGCAGCCAACGTCAGTTCCAGCCCCAGCATTTT. Residues: CASSQRQFQPQHF. This chain joins TRBV3-1 and TRBJ1-5; D remains unclear. The V gene's germline CDR1 is LGHDT and CDR2 YNNKEL (reference sequence). Trimming stripped 2 bases from V and 7 bases from J, with 9 bases between. CDR3 length: 13 amino acids.

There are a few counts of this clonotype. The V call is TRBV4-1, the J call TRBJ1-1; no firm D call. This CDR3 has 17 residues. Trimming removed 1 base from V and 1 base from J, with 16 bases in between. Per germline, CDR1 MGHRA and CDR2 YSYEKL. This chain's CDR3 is CASSQVGSRIGNTEAFF. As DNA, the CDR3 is TGCGCCAGCAGCCAAGTTGGTAGTAGGATCGGGAACACTGAAGCTTTCTTT.

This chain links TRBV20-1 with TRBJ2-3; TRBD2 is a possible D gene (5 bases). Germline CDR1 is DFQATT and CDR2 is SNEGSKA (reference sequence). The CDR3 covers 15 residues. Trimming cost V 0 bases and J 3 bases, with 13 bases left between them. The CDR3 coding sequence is TGCAGTGCTAGAGATAATAGCGATTATACAGATACGCAGTATTTT. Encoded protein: CSARDNSDYTDTQYF.